This T cell receptor (beta chain) emerged from a study of T cells after somatic rescue of genetic block. This CDR3 spans 15 amino acids. Trimming took 2 bases from V and 5 from J; bases not matched to a gene: 3. Per the germline V gene, CDR1 is MNHNS and CDR2 is SASEGT. The protocol was immunoSEQ multiplex PCR, while the TCRdb copy is restricted to in-frame clones and leaves out a portion. The sample lists 88,000 or so clones; 90% were seen once. The clonotype comes from a woman aged 18-35 years. Sample: peripheral blood mononuclear cells (PBMCs). This chain links TRBV6-1 with TRBJ2-1; 10 positions match TRBD1. The CDR3 nucleotides read TGTGCCAGCAGTGAACCCGGGACAGGGGACAATGAGCAGTTCTTC. It is translated as CASSEPGTGDNEQFF.